This TCR beta chain comes out of a study of post-analysis software for immune sequencing data. Findings and limits, study-wide: Patients carried a handful of TRBV segments more frequently than controls did, and TRBV5-6, TRBV5-1 and TRBV20-1 were among them.

Trimming removed 2 bases at V and 6 bases at J, with 11 bases between. Looked up from germline, CDR1 is SGHRS and CDR2 is YFSETQ. CDR3 length: 14 residues. As to this clonotype: What it recognizes is unknown.

The TCR beta cDNA libraries contained unique molecular identifiers. TCRdb reprocessed the PCR reads with MiXCR, giving one entry per CDR3 protein. The sample gives about 460,000 distinct CDR3 sequences, around 40% of which show up once; 9% to 14% is in the top ten. The V gene is TRBV5-1, the J gene TRBJ1-4; perhaps TRBD1 as D (6 bases). This receptor was identified in a girl aged 10 to 17 with multiple sclerosis. Sequencing was performed on blood. The CDR3 loop is CASSFGGQDEKLFF. Here the CDR3 DNA reads TGCGCCAGCAGCTTCGGGGGGCAAGATGAAAAACTGTTTTTT.